This is a list of T cell receptor beta chains from one sample in a study of response to subunit inactivated influenza vaccine. MiXCR, applied by TCRdb to the RT-PCR reads, yields one record per CDR3 protein. The table includes 800,000 to 1,000,000 distinct CDR3 sequences, 21% detected once. Here the sequenced sample was PBMCs from blood, taken about 5 days after vaccination. The origin of the receptors is a man aged 50-59 years who received an inactivated influenza vaccine. CDR3s include the opening cysteine and the closing phenylalanine or tryptophan. D genes are given only for firm matches. Expanded clones are given a class, and other clones once, few, many or no size at all.

V	J	D	size	DNA	CDR3
TRBV20-1	TRBJ2-1	-	-	TGCAGTGCTAGAGACCGAGTGGAGGGGGGTGAGCAGTTCTTC	CSARDRVEGGEQFF
TRBV20-1	TRBJ2-5	TRBD1	few	TGCAGTGCTTTAACAGGGGGCGGGCAGAAGACCCAGTACTTC	CSALTGGGQKTQYF
TRBV7-8	TRBJ2-2	TRBD1	-	TGTGCCAGCAGCTTACACCCGGGACAGCCGAACACCGGGGAGCTGTTTTTT	CASSLHPGQPNTGELFF
TRBV4-1	TRBJ2-7	-	-	TGCGCCAGCAGCCGGTTCAGAGATTACGAGCAGTACTTC	CASSRFRDYEQYF
TRBV7-2	TRBJ2-2	-	-	TGTGCCAGCAGGTCGCAGGCCGGGGAGCTGTTTTTT	CASRSQAGELFF
TRBV29-1	TRBJ2-6	-	-	TGCAGCGTTGGACAAGCTGGGGCCAACGTCCTGACTTTC	CSVGQAGANVLTF
TRBV20-1	TRBJ2-7	TRBD1	few	TGCAGTGTTTCAGGACAGGGTACCTACGAGCAGTACTTC	CSVSGQGTYEQYF
TRBV7-7	TRBJ2-1	-	-	TGTGCCAGCAGCTTAGGAGACAGACCTTACAATGAGCAGTTCTTC	CASSLGDRPYNEQFF
TRBV7-8	TRBJ1-5	TRBD1	-	TGTGCCAGCAGCTTATCCCGCGATTACCGGGACAGCACTTATCAGCCCCAGCATTTT	CASSLSRDYRDSTYQPQHF
TRBV12-3/TRBV12-4	TRBJ2-5	TRBD1	-	TGTGCCAGCAGCATGGGACAGGGGCTGGCAGAGACCCAGTACTTC	CASSMGQGLAETQYF
TRBV20-1	TRBJ2-1	TRBD2	-	TGCAGTGCTAGGGGGGGGAGGCGAGCGGGAGTTTCCAATGAGCAGGTCTTC	CSARGGRRAGVSNEQVF
TRBV7-9	TRBJ1-6	-	-	TGTGCCAGCAGCTTAGTAGCGGGCACTAATAATTCACCCCTCCACTTT	CASSLVAGTNNSPLHF
TRBV20-1	TRBJ2-3	TRBD2	few	TGCAGTGCTAGAGAAGATGCGGGAGGGGATGCTAGCACAGATACGCAGTATTTT	CSAREDAGGDASTDTQYF
TRBV4-1	TRBJ1-2	-	-	TGCGCCAGCAGCCCAAGCAGAGATAACTATGGCTACACCTTC	CASSPSRDNYGYTF
TRBV28	TRBJ2-7	TRBD1	many	TGTGCCAGCAGGCCCCCGGGACAGGGCTACGAGCAGTACTTC	CASRPPGQGYEQYF
TRBV4-1	TRBJ2-2	TRBD1	-	TGCGCCAGCAGCCCTAGACAGGGAGCGTCCGGGGAGCTGTTTTTT	CASSPRQGASGELFF
TRBV15	TRBJ1-2	-	-	TGTGCCACCAGCAGAGGGACAGCTCCCCTCTATGGCTACACCTTC	CATSRGTAPLYGYTF
TRBV12-3/TRBV12-4	TRBJ2-2	-	many	TGTGCCAGCACTCTGGCCGTTATGACTAGTAACACCGGGGAGCTGTTTTTT	CASTLAVMTSNTGELFF
TRBV28	TRBJ2-5	TRBD1	-	TGTGCCAGCAGGCCTGCGACAGGGGGTACAGAGACCCAGTACTTC	CASRPATGGTETQYF
TRBV29-1	TRBJ2-5	-	-	TGCAGCGTTGTGGGTTCGGCTAGCCGACAGACCCAGTACTTC	CSVVGSASRQTQYF
TRBV20-1	TRBJ1-1	-	-	TGCAGTGCCCCCTCCATGCGGGGCCTGAACACTGAAGCTTTCTTT	CSAPSMRGLNTEAFF
TRBV29-1	TRBJ2-5	-	few	TGCAGCGTTCGAAGGGGAGAGACCCAGTACTTC	CSVRRGETQYF
TRBV7-2	TRBJ2-7	TRBD2	-	TGTGCCAGCAGTTCTAGCGGGGGAACCGTCTCCTACGAGCAGTACTTC	CASSSSGGTVSYEQYF
TRBV7-3	TRBJ1-1	-	few	TGTGCCAGCAGCCCCAACGGGGGTTTCATGAACACTGAAGCTTTCTTT	CASSPNGGFMNTEAFF